This T cell receptor (beta chain) was retrieved from a study of vaccination effects on CD4 cells after COVID-19. This clone was seen a few times. Its antigen is not identified. The assay was immunoSEQ multiplex PCR, and TCRdb's table has in-frame clones only and misses some. This table has around 50,000 clones, about 67% appearing once. The length of the CDR3 is 16 residues. V was trimmed by 0 bases and J by 2 bases, leaving 12 bases between them. CDR1 is SGHRS, CDR2 YFSETQ, per germline. Researchers isolated CD4+ T cells once about 11 days of culture had elapsed. No vaccinee had earlier SARS-CoV-2 infection, and nucleocapsid antibodies were negative.

Specimen: CD4+ T cells from PBMCs cultured without peptide, collected before COVID-19 vaccination. The chain is built from TRBV5-1 and TRBJ1-3, with D perhaps TRBD1 (6 bases). The receptor's source is a human donor who received a COVID-19 vaccine. CDR3 in DNA: TGCGCCAGCAGCTTGGGGGGGACACTAGCTGGAAACACCATATATTTT. Protein: CASSLGGTLAGNTIYF.